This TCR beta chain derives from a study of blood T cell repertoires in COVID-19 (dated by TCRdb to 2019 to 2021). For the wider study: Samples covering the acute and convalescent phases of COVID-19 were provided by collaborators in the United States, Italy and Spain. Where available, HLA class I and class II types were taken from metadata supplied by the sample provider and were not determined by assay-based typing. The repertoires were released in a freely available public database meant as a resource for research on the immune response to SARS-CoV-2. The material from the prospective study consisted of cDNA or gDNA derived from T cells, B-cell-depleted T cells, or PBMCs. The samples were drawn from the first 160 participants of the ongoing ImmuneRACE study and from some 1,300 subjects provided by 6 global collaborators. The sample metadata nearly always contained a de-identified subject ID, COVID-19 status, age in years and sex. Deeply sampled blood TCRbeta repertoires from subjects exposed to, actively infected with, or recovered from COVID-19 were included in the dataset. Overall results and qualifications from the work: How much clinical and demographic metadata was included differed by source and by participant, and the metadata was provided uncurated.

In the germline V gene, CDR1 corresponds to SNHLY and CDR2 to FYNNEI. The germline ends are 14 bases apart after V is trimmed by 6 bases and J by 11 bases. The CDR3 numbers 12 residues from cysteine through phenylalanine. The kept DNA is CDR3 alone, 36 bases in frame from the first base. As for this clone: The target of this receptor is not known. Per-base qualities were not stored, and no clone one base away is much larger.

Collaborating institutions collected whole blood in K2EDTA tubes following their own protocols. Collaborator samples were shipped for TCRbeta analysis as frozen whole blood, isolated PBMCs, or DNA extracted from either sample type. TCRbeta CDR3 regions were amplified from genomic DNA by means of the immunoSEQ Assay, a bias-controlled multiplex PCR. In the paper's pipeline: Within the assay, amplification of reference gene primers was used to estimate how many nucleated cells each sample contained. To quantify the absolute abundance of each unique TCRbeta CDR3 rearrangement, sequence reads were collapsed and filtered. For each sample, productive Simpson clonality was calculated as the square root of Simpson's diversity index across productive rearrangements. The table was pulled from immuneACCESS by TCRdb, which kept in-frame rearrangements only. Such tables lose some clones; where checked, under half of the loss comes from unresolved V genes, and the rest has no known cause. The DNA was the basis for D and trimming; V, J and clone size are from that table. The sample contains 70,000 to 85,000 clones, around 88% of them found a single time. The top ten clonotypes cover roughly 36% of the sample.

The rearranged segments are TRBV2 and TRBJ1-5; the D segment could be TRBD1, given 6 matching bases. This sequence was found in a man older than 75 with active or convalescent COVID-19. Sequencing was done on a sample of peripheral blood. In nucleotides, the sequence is TGTGCCAGCAGATCACAGGGTTTGTCCCAGCATTTT. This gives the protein CASRSQGLSQHF. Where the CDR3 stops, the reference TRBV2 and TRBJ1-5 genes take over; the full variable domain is EPEVTQTPSHQVTQMGQEVILRCVPISNHLYFYWYRQILGQKVEFLVSFYNNEISEKSEIFDDQFSVERPDGSNFTLKIRSTKLEDSAMYFCASRSQGLSQHFGDGTRLSIL.